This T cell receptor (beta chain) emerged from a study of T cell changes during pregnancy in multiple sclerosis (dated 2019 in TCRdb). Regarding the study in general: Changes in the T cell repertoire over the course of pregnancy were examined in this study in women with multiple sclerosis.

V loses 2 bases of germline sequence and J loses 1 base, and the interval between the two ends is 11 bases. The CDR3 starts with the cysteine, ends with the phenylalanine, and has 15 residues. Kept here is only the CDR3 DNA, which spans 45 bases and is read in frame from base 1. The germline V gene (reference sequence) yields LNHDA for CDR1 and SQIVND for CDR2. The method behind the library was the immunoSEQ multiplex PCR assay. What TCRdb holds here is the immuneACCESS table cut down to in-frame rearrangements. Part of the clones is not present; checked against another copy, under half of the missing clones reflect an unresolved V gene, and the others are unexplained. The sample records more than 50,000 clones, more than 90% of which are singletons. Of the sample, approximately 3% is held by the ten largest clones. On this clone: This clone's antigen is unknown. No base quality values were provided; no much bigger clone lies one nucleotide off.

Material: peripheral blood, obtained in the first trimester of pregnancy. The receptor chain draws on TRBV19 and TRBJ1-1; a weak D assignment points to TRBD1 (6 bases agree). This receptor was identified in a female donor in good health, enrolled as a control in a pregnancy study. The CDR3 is CASSITPGANTEAFF. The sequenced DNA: TGTGCCAGTAGTATAACCCCAGGGGCGAACACTGAAGCTTTCTTT.